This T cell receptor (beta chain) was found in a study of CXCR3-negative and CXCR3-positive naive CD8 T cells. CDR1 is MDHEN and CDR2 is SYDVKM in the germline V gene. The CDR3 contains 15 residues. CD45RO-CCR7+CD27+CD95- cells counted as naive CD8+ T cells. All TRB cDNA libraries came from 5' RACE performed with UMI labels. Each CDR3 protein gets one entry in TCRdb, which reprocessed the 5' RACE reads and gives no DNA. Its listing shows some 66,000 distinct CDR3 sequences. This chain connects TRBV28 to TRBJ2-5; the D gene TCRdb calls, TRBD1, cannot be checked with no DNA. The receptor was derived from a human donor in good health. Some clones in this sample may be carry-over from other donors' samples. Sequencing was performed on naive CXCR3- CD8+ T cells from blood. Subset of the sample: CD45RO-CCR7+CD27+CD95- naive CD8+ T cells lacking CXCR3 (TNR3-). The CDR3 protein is CASSWGGPYQETQYF.